A single sample gave rise to the 21 T cell receptor beta chains below, sequenced in a study of T cells in women clearing cervical HPV infection. Profiled with immunoSEQ multiplex PCR; TCRdb holds only in-frame clones, not every one. This listing includes about 33,000 clones. The sample comprised blood buffy coat. These receptors all come from a woman between 18 and 70 years old with a cervical HPV16 infection that either progressed to CIN3+ or cleared (not recorded which).

On this clone itself: The read finishes 3 residues shy of the CDR3 end, and the germline J gene is used to complete it. This chain links TRBV19 with TRBJ2-3; D remains unclear. The V gene's germline CDR1 is LNHDA and CDR2 SQIVND (reference sequence). V shed 10 bases and J shed 2 bases, with 13 bases lying between them. The CDR3 sequence is 13 residues long. This CDR3 reads CATGETYTDTQYF. The CDR3 DNA, read in part, is TGTGCCACCGGTGAGACATACACAGATACG.

With respect to this clone: From the germline J gene comes the end of the CDR3, since the read stops 3 residues before it. The chain couples TRBV12-3 or TRBV12-4 to TRBJ1-3; TRBD1 agrees at 8 bases. V was clipped by 5 bases and J by 2 bases; unmatched bases: 5. This CDR3 has 15 amino acids. CDR3 residues: CASSRWTGTGNTIYF. CDR3 DNA, as far as it was read: TGTGCCAGCAGTAGATGGACAGGGACTGGAAACACC.

Regarding this clone: From the germline J gene comes the end of the CDR3, since the read stops 3 residues before it. This rearrangement joins TRBV11-2 to TRBJ1-2; the match to TRBD1 covers 7 bases. The CDR3 consists of 15 residues. Per germline, CDR1 SGHAT and CDR2 FQNNGV. The chain's CDR3 is CASSQNRDSSYDYTF. The sequenced part of the CDR3 DNA is TGTGCCAGCAGCCAAAACCGGGACAGCTCCTACGAC.

Notes on this clone: The CDR3 goes on 3 residues after the read ends, and that part is filled in from the germline J gene. This chain links TRBV5-1 with TRBJ1-2; 7 nucleotides line up with TRBD1. This CDR3 comprises 15 residues. CDR1 is SGHRS, CDR2 YFSETQ, per germline. With V trimmed by 4 bases and J by 7 bases, 13 bases remained unmatched. The CDR3 region is CASSPLTGTPAGYTF. The CDR3 bases that were read are TGCGCCAGCAGCCCACTGACAGGGACCCCGGCTGGC.

As concerns this clone: The read comes to an end 3 residues before the CDR3 does, leaving the germline J gene to fill in the end. J is TRBJ1-4 and V is TRBV2; D remains ambiguous. There are 14 residues in the CDR3. Germline V gives CDR1 SNHLY, CDR2 FYNNEI. V gave up 4 bases and J gave up 0 bases, with 6 bases separating them. Incomplete CDR3 DNA: TGTGCCAGCAGTGTATCCGCAACTAATGAAAAA. As protein: CASSVSATNEK. The full CDR3 is CASSVSATNEKLFF.

On this clone: The CDR3 extends 3 residues past the end of the read, so its final part is completed from the germline J gene. This chain links TRBV2 with TRBJ1-2, with D perhaps TRBD1 (6 bases). The CDR3 runs 14 residues. Germline CDR1 SNHLY, CDR2 FYNNEI. The V end was cut by 7 bases, the J end by 3 bases, with 15 bases between. The part of the CDR3 DNA that was read is TGTGCCAGCATCAACTCCCCAGGGGACTATGGC. This sequence encodes CASINSPGDYG. The whole CDR3 protein is CASINSPGDYGYTF.

Comments on this clone: The sequence runs out 3 residues before the end of the CDR3; the remainder is reconstructed from the germline J gene. V usage is TRBV10-2 and J usage is TRBJ2-3; 8 bases fit TRBD2. The CDR3 length is 13 residues. Germline CDR1 and CDR2: WSHSY and SAAADI. V trimming: 6 bases; J trimming: 3 bases; junction bases outside the gene matches: 2. The DNA read from the CDR3 is TGCGCCAGCAGCGGGGGGGCAACAGATACG. It yields the protein CASSGGATDT. In full, the CDR3 is CASSGGATDTQYF.

Worth noting for this clone: The read stops 3 residues short of the end of the CDR3; the missing end is completed from the germline J gene. V gene TRBV19 combines with J gene TRBJ1-1, with TRBD1 matching over 9 bases. From germline, CDR1 is LNHDA and CDR2 SQIVND (reference sequence). CDR3 length: 16 amino acids. CDR3 residues: CASSLLQGAVNNEAFF. CDR3 DNA, as far as it was read: TGTGCCAGTAGTCTACTACAGGGGGCTGTTAACAATGAG.

As regards this clone: The read halts 3 residues ahead of the CDR3 end, with the missing end drawn from the germline J gene. The chain is built from TRBV7-9 and TRBJ2-4, with D possibly being TRBD2 (6 bases). This CDR3 spans 13 amino acids. From germline, CDR1 is SEHNR and CDR2 FQNEAQ (reference sequence). The DNA read from the CDR3 is TGTGCCAGCAGCCCAACAGCGGTGGAGGGT. Encoded protein: CASSPTAVEG. The CDR3 in full is CASSPTAVEGQYF.

Comment on this clone: The read stops 3 residues short of the end of the CDR3; the missing end is completed from the germline J gene. V gene TRBV7-2 combines with J gene TRBJ2-3, with TRBD2 matching 8 bases. CDR3 length: 15 amino acids. CDR1 and CDR2 (germline): SGHTA, FQGNSA. Germline trimming cut 3 bases from V and 3 bases from J; bases unmatched to any gene: 5. This CDR3 reads CASSFYTGGTDTQYF. Incomplete CDR3 DNA: TGTGCCAGCAGCTTTTATACGGGGGGGACAGATACG.

Concerning this clone: The CDR3 end falls 3 residues outside the read, so it is completed with the germline J gene. The rearrangement links TRBV5-5 to TRBJ1-2; a weak D match, TRBD1 (5 bases). The CDR3 spans 14 residues. Germline CDR1 reads SGHKS; CDR2 reads YYEKEE (reference sequence). CDR3 amino acids: CASSSTGGDRGYTF. The sequenced CDR3 bases are TGTGCCAGCAGCTCCACCGGGGGGGATCGGGGC.

Comments on this clone: The read falls 3 residues short of the CDR3 end, and the missing part is taken from the germline J gene. V gene TRBV10-2 combines with J gene TRBJ2-2; D may be TRBD1 (6 bases). This CDR3 region has 15 residues. Germline-derived CDR1 and CDR2 are WSHSY and SAAADI. The V end lost 7 bases, the J end lost 6 bases, and 18 bases lay between the germline ends. CDR3 region: CASIATGPSAGELFF. CDR3 DNA, as far as it was read: TGCGCCAGCATCGCGACAGGTCCATCCGCCGGGGAG.

A remark on this clone: The read comes to an end 3 residues before the CDR3 does, leaving the germline J gene to fill in the end. This chain connects TRBV19 to TRBJ1-2, with D perhaps TRBD1 (6 bases). The germline V gene has CDR1 LNHDA and CDR2 SQIVND (reference sequence). The CDR3 is 13 amino acids. The covered CDR3 bases are TGTGCCAGTAGTGCTAGGGAGGGGGACGAC. It is translated as CASSAREGDD. The entire CDR3 sequence reads CASSAREGDDYTF.

Points on this clone: Coverage ceases 3 residues before the CDR3 finishes, and the germline J gene fills in the end. The chain links TRBV30 to TRBJ1-2, with D possibly matching TRBD1 (5 bases). This CDR3 has 15 residues. Germline lookup yields CDR1 GTSNPN and CDR2 SVGIG (reference sequence). The ends were cut back, 5 bases at V and 6 bases at J, with 22 bases in the middle. CDR3 DNA, as far as it was read: TGTGCCTGGGGAGGGGTGGTGAGGCCGACGGATGGC. Its protein product is CAWGGVVRPTDG. The whole CDR3 is CAWGGVVRPTDGYTF.

With regard to this clone: The CDR3 end falls 3 residues outside the read, so it is completed with the germline J gene. The chain uses TRBV30 and TRBJ2-7; 9 bases are a match to TRBD2. CDR3 length: 13 residues. Germline lookup yields CDR1 GTSNPN and CDR2 SVGIG (reference sequence). V shed 7 bases and J 0 bases; nucleotides not matched to a gene: 4. CDR3 DNA, as far as it was read: TGTGCCTTAGCGGGAGCCAGCTCCTACGAG. This translates into CALAGASSYE. The entire CDR3 protein is CALAGASSYEQYF.

Comment on this clone: The CDR3 extends 3 residues past the end of the read, so its final part is completed from the germline J gene. The rearrangement links TRBV5-1 to TRBJ2-7, with D maybe TRBD1 (5 bases). V was cut by 5 bases and J by 4 bases, with 19 bases left in between. Per germline, CDR1 SGHRS and CDR2 YFSETQ. The CDR3 is 15 amino acids. The CDR3 DNA, read in part, is TGCGCCAGCAGGACCGAACAGGTGGGCGCGTACGAG. Its protein product is CASRTEQVGAYE. The CDR3 in full is CASRTEQVGAYEQYF. Drawing the rest from reference TRBV5-1 and TRBJ2-7, the complete variable domain is KAGVTQTPRYLIKTRGQQVTLSCSPISGHRSVSWYQQTPGQGLQFLFEYFSETQRNKGNFPGRFSGRQFSNSRSEMNVSTLELGDSALYLCASRTEQVGAYEQYFGPGTRLTVT.

The CDR3 bases that were read are TGTGCCAGCAGCTCGGCCGGGACAGCGAACACCGGGGAG. This codes for CASSSAGTANTGE. The CDR3 in full is CASSSAGTANTGELFF. The chain uses TRBV5-4 and TRBJ2-2; 7 bases agree with TRBD1. Coverage ceases 3 residues before the CDR3 finishes, and the germline J gene fills in the end. The CDR3 is 16 amino acids. After removal of 3 bases from V and 0 bases from J, the junction contained 5 bases not matched to a gene. Germline V gene sequence: CDR1 SGHNT, CDR2 YYREEE (reference sequence). Combining the CDR3 with reference TRBV5-4 and TRBJ2-2 gives the whole variable domain ETGVTQSPTHLIKTRGQQVTLRCSSQSGHNTVSWYQQALGQGPQFIFQYYREEENGRGNFPPRFSGLQFPNYSSELNVNALELDDSALYLCASSSAGTANTGELFFGEGSRLTVL.

Remarks on this clone: The read ends 3 residues before the CDR3 terminus; that terminus is restored from the germline J gene. The V call is TRBV19, the J call TRBJ1-3; D is ambiguous. This CDR3 has 17 residues. The germline CDR1 and CDR2 sequences are LNHDA and SQIVND (reference sequence). Trimming removed 7 bases at V and 2 bases at J, with 21 bases between. CDR3 DNA (partial): TGTGCCAGTATCCGAAGGGCTGCTCAAGGTGCTGGAAACACC. Amino acids: CASIRRAAQGAGNT. The whole CDR3 sequence reads CASIRRAAQGAGNTIYF.

On this clone: The observed sequence ends 3 residues before the CDR3 terminus, with the missing tail filled in from the germline J gene. The genes are TRBV7-9 and TRBJ2-7; D may be TRBD2 (6 bases). The CDR3 extends over 15 amino acids. Trimming left V 5 bases short and J 4 bases short, with 18 bases between. In germline, CDR1 is SEHNR, CDR2 FQNEAQ (reference sequence). The CDR3: CASSLMFGGPYEQYF. Partial CDR3 DNA: TGTGCCAGCAGCCTCATGTTTGGAGGGCCTTACGAG. Using reference TRBV7-9 and TRBJ2-7 for the parts outside the CDR3, the full variable domain is DTGVSQNPRHKITKRGQNVTFRCDPISEHNRLYWYRQTLGQGPEFLTYFQNEAQLEKSRLLSDRFSAERPKGSFSTLEIQRTEQGDSAMYLCASSLMFGGPYEQYFGPGTRLTVT.

Notes on this clone: The missing CDR3 end, 3 residues past where the read stops, is filled in from the germline J gene. The genes are TRBV6-1 and TRBJ2-1; possibly TRBD2 for D (5 bases). The CDR3 is 16 amino acids. Trimming took 0 bases from V and 0 from J, leaving 9 bases between them. Germline V gene data show CDR1 as MNHNS and CDR2 as SASEGT. The sequenced CDR3 bases are TGTGCCAGCAGTGAAGCTCCGGGGAGCTCCTACAATGAG. Translated, it gives CASSEAPGSSYNE. The CDR3 reads in full as CASSEAPGSSYNEQFF.

A remark on this clone: The read ends 3 residues early relative to the CDR3; the germline J gene fills the gap. The chain links TRBV19 to TRBJ2-3; 7 bases are shared with TRBD2. Germline CDR1 LNHDA, CDR2 SQIVND (reference sequence). The CDR3 consists of 13 residues. CDR3 residues: CASRGGSNQPQYF. The CDR3 DNA, read in part, is TGTGCCAGTAGGGGGGGGAGCAATCAGCCG.